The 23 T cell receptor beta chains below come from one sample, sequenced in a study of cytomegalovirus exposure and HLA in healthy donors. It was with 60 Vbeta and 13 Jbeta primers that the PCR ran. The data were produced by immunoSEQ multiplex PCR, yet TCRdb's version contains in-frame clones alone and is incomplete. In the table there are roughly 170,000 clones, about four fifths of which are singletons. Sequencing was carried out using PBMCs. Receptors were obtained from a man between 18 and 29 years old in good health and CMV-seronegative.

This clone was recorded once. The chain has TRBV7-3 and TRBJ1-1; possibly TRBD1 for D (5 bases). Trimming removed 7 bases at V and 6 bases at J, with 18 bases between. CDR3 size: 14 residues. The germline V gene encodes CDR1 SGHTA and CDR2 FQGTGA. The CDR3 spells CASKSGGETAEAFF. In DNA form, the CDR3 reads TGTGCCAGCAAATCGGGGGGGGAAACTGCTGAAGCTTTCTTT. Filled out from reference TRBV7-3 and TRBJ1-1, the complete variable domain reads GAGVSQTPSNKVTEKGKYVELRCDPISGHTALYWYRQSLGQGPEFLIYFQGTGAADDSGLPNDRFFAVRPEGSVSTLKIQRTERGDSAVYLCASKSGGETAEAFFGQGTRLTVV.

In its sample, this clone was seen a few times. The CDR3 sequence is CSVRTSGGNEQFF. The CDR3 DNA reads TGCAGCGTTCGGACTAGCGGGGGCAATGAGCAGTTCTTC. This chain uses TRBV29-1 with TRBJ2-1; 13 bases align to TRBD2. Germline V CDR1 and CDR2: SQVTM, ANQGSEA. The CDR3 has 13 amino acids. The V gene end was trimmed by 5 bases and the J gene end by 6 bases; junction bases not matched to a gene: 1.

The CDR3 is CASSLWPRGTDTQYF. The CDR3 DNA follows: TGTGCCAGCAGTTTATGGCCGAGGGGCACAGATACGCAGTATTTT. This sequence joins TRBV27 and TRBJ2-3; perhaps TRBD2 as D (5 bases). The CDR3 is 15 residues long. Germline CDR1 reads MNHEY; CDR2 reads SMNVEV (reference sequence). The V end lost 1 base, the J end lost 1 base, and 9 bases lay between the germline ends.

The chain has TRBV30 and TRBJ2-1; 12 bases map to TRBD2. V shed 4 bases, J shed 10 bases, and the junction held 8 bases outside the gene matches. Germline CDR1 reads GTSNPN; CDR2 reads SVGIG (reference sequence). This CDR3 contains 14 residues. The CDR3 bases are TGTGCCTGGACTCCTCTAGCGGGAGGGGGGGAGCAGTTCTTC. As protein: CAWTPLAGGGEQFF.

The chain is built from TRBV19 and TRBJ2-1; D is ambiguous. Germline V gene data show CDR1 as LNHDA and CDR2 as SQIVND (reference sequence). This CDR3 comprises 15 residues. V shed 2 bases and J shed 8 bases, with 16 bases lying between them. The CDR3 loop is CASSILGTLVDEQFF. CDR3 bases: TGTGCCAGTAGTATACTTGGCACCCTAGTGGATGAGCAGTTCTTC.

The rearrangement joins TRBV6-1 to TRBJ1-2, with D perhaps matching TRBD1 (6 bases). The CDR3 sequence is 12 residues long. Germline V CDR1 and CDR2: MNHNS, SASEGT. The ends were cut back, 6 bases at V and 8 bases at J, with 13 bases in the middle. The CDR3 bases are TGTGCCAGCAGGGGGGGGGCCCCCGGCTACACCTTC. Its protein product is CASRGGAPGYTF.

This clone was seen only once. The rearrangement links TRBV18 to TRBJ1-3; 7 nucleotides align to TRBD1. Germline V CDR1 and CDR2: KGHSH, LQKENI. This CDR3 region has 16 residues. V lost 6 bases and J lost 0; bases outside the gene matches: 8. CDR3 sequence reads: CASSPWDSSSGNTIYF. For the CDR3, the DNA is TGTGCCAGCTCCCCCTGGGACAGCTCCTCTGGAAACACCATATATTTT.

V gene TRBV5-1 combines with J gene TRBJ2-1; 7 nucleotides agree with TRBD1. CDR1 is SGHRS, CDR2 YFSETQ, per germline. CDR3 size: 15 residues. The trim removed 0 bases at V and 5 bases at J, leaving 5 bases unmatched. The CDR3 DNA follows: TGCGCCAGCAGCTTGGAGGGGGCCCCCAACAATGAGCAGTTCTTC. This codes for CASSLEGAPNNEQFF.

This clone was seen only a few times. The chain couples TRBV7-9 to TRBJ1-4, with D unclear. V lost 3 bases to trimming and J lost 5 bases, with 13 bases between them. CDR1 and CDR2 (germline): SEHNR, FQNEAQ (reference sequence). This CDR3 spans 15 amino acids. The DNA of the CDR3 is TGTGCCAGCAGCTTTCGAGGGCCATCGAATGAAAAACTGTTTTTT. This codes for CASSFRGPSNEKLFF.

This clone turned up a few times. J is TRBJ1-2 and V is TRBV6-5; D unclear. The CDR3 has 13 amino acids. The germline CDR1 and CDR2 sequences are MNHEY and SVGAGI. V was shortened by 4 bases and J by 2 bases, with 8 bases between the two germline ends. The CDR3 region is CASSFHLNYGYTF. The CDR3 DNA reads as TGTGCCAGCAGTTTCCACCTAAACTATGGCTACACCTTC.

The V gene is TRBV7-9, the J gene TRBJ2-3; D ambiguous. CDR3 length equals 14 residues. Germline lookup yields CDR1 SEHNR and CDR2 FQNEAQ (reference sequence). The V and J ends lost 0 bases and 6 bases respectively, with 10 bases between them. This CDR3 is CASSLAGYEDTQYF. CDR3 DNA sequence: TGTGCCAGCAGCTTAGCCGGGTATGAGGATACGCAGTATTTT.

This clone was seen more than once but under ten times. The chain carries TRBV4-1 and TRBJ2-7; 9 nucleotides match TRBD1. Trimming cost V 0 bases and J 4 bases; bases outside gene matches: 4. The CDR3 has 15 residues. Germline-derived CDR1 and CDR2 are MGHRA and YSYEKL. The CDR3: CASSQEGQGWYEQYF. The CDR3 nucleotides are TGCGCCAGCAGCCAAGAGGGACAGGGCTGGTACGAGCAGTACTTC.

The chain joins TRBV5-4 to TRBJ1-1; 10 bases map to TRBD1. CDR1 is SGHNT and CDR2 is YYREEE in the germline V gene (reference sequence). This CDR3 has 14 residues. Trimming at V came to 4 bases and at J to 1 base, leaving 1 base not matched to a gene. Here the CDR3 reads CASSRTGGNTEAFF. The CDR3 DNA reads TGTGCCAGCAGCAGGACAGGGGGGAACACTGAAGCTTTCTTT.

This clone was found a few times. This rearrangement joins TRBV14 to TRBJ2-3; D ambiguous. CDR1 SGHDN and CDR2 FVKESK come from the germline V gene. V was clipped by 4 bases and J by 0 bases, with 5 bases between them. This CDR3 is built from 13 residues. The CDR3 nucleotides are TGTGCCAGCAGCCGCACAAGCACAGATACGCAGTATTTT. It yields the protein CASSRTSTDTQYF.

The chain uses TRBV10-3 and TRBJ2-1; the D gene is possibly TRBD2 (6 bases). This CDR3 is 14 amino acids long. Germline CDR1 reads ENHRY; CDR2 reads SYGVKD. Trimming removed 9 bases at V and 7 bases at J, with 19 bases between. The chain's CDR3 is CAITIEEGRNEQFF. CDR3 DNA: TGTGCCATTACCATAGAGGAGGGCCGGAATGAGCAGTTCTTC.

This chain joins TRBV30 and TRBJ2-3; D not resolved. The germline V gene encodes CDR1 GTSNPN and CDR2 SVGIG (reference sequence). The CDR3 sequence is 12 residues long. Trimming took 0 bases from V and 11 from J, leaving 12 bases between them. The CDR3 is CAWSVGPIEQYF. CDR3 in DNA: TGTGCCTGGAGTGTTGGCCCGATCGAGCAGTATTTT.

CDR3 bases: TGCGCCAGCAGCCCAGGGACTAGCGGGGGAAATACGCAGTATTTT. Protein product: CASSPGTSGGNTQYF. The rearrangement uses TRBV5-1 and TRBJ2-3, with TRBD2 identical over 14 bases. The CDR3 length is 15 residues. V shed 4 bases, J shed 7 bases, and the junction held 5 bases outside the gene matches. Per germline, CDR1 SGHRS and CDR2 YFSETQ.

The CDR3 nucleotides read TGTGCCAGCAGTGGCAGCCGGGACTTAGGGCTCTTATGGCGATACGAGCAGTACTTC. Translating gives CASSGSRDLGLLWRYEQYF. This chain uses TRBV2 with TRBJ2-7, with TRBD2 as a possible D gene (6 bases). The V and J ends lost 4 bases and 4 bases respectively, with 29 bases between them. Germline CDR1 reads SNHLY; CDR2 reads FYNNEI. This CDR3 comprises 19 residues.

The V gene is TRBV7-2, the J gene TRBJ2-7, with 7 bases matching TRBD2. Trimming removed 2 bases from V and 6 bases from J; junction bases left unmatched: 7. The CDR3 length is 14 residues. Per germline, CDR1 SGHTA and CDR2 FQGNSA. For the CDR3, the DNA is TGTGCCAGCAGCTTAATGGGGGGAGGGATCGAGCAGTACTTC. Amino acid sequence: CASSLMGGGIEQYF.

The chain employs TRBV4-1 and TRBJ2-5; D might be TRBD2 (6 bases). TRBJ2-7 explains the end of the DNA better; the J call may be wrong. CDR3 length equals 15 residues. Germline V gene data show CDR1 as MGHRA and CDR2 as YSYEKL. The CDR3: CASSHQGLTSYEQYF. The CDR3 DNA follows: TGCGCCAGCAGCCATCAGGGACTCACATCCTACGAGCAGTACTTC.

The rearrangement uses TRBV28 and TRBJ2-5; D not resolved. CDR1 is MDHEN and CDR2 is SYDVKM in the germline V gene. The CDR3 totals 11 residues. Trimming removed 4 bases at V and 5 bases at J, with 5 bases between. The CDR3: CASSSLETQYF. CDR3 in DNA: TGTGCCAGCAGTTCACTGGAGACCCAGTACTTC.

Here the CDR3 reads CASRMTGVSYEQYF. CDR3 DNA: TGTGCCAGTAGGATGACAGGAGTATCCTACGAGCAGTACTTC. The V call is TRBV19, the J call TRBJ2-7; possibly TRBD1 for D (6 bases). In germline, CDR1 is LNHDA, CDR2 SQIVND (reference sequence). Trimming removed 6 bases at V and 1 base at J, with 13 bases between. This CDR3 region has 14 residues. The full variable domain, its missing parts supplied by reference TRBV19 and TRBJ2-7, is DGGITQSPKYLFRKEGQNVTLSCEQNLNHDAMYWYRQDPGQGLRLIYYSQIVNDFQKGDIAEGYSVSREKKESFPLTVTSAQKNPTAFYLCASRMTGVSYEQYFGPGTRLTVT.

This clone came up a few times. V and J are TRBV5-1 and TRBJ2-7; D is perhaps TRBD1 (6 bases). The germline gives CDR1 SGHRS, CDR2 YFSETQ. There are 14 residues in the CDR3. V was pared by 1 base and J by 0 bases, with 8 bases between. CDR3 sequence: CASSLTGTSYEQYF. In DNA form, the CDR3 reads TGCGCCAGCAGCTTGACAGGGACCTCCTACGAGCAGTACTTC. The entire variable domain, with the rest obtained from reference TRBV5-1 and TRBJ2-7, is as follows: KAGVTQTPRYLIKTRGQQVTLSCSPISGHRSVSWYQQTPGQGLQFLFEYFSETQRNKGNFPGRFSGRQFSNSRSEMNVSTLELGDSALYLCASSLTGTSYEQYFGPGTRLTVT.